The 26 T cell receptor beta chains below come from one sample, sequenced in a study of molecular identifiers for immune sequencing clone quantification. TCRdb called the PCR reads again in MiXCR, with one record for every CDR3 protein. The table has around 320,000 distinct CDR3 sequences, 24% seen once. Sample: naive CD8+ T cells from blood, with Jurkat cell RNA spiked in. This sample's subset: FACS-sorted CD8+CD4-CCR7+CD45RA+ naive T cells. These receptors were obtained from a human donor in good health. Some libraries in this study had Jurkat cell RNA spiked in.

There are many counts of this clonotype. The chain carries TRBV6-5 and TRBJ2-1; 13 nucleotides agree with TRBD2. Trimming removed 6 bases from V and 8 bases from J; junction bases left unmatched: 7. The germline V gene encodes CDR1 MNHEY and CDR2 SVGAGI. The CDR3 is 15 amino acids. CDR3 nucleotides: TGTGCCAGCAGCACCCCACTAGCGGGAGGGGATGAGCAGTTCTTC. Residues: CASSTPLAGGDEQFF.

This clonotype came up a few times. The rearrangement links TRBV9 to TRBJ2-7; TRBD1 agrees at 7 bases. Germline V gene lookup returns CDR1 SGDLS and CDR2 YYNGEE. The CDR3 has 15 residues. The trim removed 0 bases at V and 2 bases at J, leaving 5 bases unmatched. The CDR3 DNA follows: TGTGCCAGCAGCGTAGGGGGACAGACCACCTACGAGCAGTACTTC. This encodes CASSVGGQTTYEQYF.

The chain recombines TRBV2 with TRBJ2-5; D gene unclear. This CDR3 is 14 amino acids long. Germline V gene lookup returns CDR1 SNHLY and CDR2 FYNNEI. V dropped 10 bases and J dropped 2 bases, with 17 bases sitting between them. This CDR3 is CATIPPDLQETQYF. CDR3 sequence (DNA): TGTGCCACCATACCCCCCGACTTGCAAGAGACCCAGTACTTC.

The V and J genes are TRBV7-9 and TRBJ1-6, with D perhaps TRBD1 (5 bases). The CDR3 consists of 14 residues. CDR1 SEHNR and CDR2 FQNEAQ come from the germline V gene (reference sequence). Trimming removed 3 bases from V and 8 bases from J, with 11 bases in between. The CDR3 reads CASSFSGYDSPLHF. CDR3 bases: TGTGCCAGCAGCTTTTCAGGGTACGATTCACCCCTCCACTTT.

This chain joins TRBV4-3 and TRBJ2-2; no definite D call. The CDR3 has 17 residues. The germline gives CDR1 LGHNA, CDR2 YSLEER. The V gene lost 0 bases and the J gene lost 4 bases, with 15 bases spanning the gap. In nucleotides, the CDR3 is TGCGCCAGCAGCCAAGATCCCCGGGCGCTGGGCACCGGGGAGCTGTTTTTT. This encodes CASSQDPRALGTGELFF.

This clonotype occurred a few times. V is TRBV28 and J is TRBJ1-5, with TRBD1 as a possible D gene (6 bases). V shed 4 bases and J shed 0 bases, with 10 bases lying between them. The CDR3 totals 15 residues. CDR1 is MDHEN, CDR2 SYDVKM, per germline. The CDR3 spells CASSSRTVSNQPQHF. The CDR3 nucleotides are TGTGCCAGCAGTTCTCGGACAGTTAGCAATCAGCCCCAGCATTTT.

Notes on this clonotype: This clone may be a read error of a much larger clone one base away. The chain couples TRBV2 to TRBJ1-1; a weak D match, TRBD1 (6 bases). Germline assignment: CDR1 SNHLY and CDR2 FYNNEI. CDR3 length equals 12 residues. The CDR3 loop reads CASSEGDTEAYF. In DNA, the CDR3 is TGTGCCAGCAGTGAAGGGGACACTGAAGCTTACTTT.

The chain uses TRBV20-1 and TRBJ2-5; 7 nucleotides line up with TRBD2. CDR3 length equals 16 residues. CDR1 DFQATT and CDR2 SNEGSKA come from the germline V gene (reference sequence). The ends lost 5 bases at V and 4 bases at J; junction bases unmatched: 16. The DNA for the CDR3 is TGCAGTGCTGGAGTCTCAGCGGGACGCGGGGGAGAGACCCAGTACTTC. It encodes CSAGVSAGRGGETQYF.

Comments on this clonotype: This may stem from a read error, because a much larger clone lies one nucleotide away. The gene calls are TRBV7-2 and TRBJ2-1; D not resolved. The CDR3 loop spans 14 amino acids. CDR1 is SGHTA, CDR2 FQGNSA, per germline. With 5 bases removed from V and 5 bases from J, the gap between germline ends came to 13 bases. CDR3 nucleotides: TGTGCCAGCAGCCCCCGCGTGCTTAACAATGAGCAGTTCTTC. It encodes CASSPRVLNNEQFF.

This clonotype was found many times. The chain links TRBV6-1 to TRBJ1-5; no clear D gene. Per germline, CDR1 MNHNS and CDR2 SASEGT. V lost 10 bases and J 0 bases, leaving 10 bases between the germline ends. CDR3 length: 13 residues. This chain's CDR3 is CATRTDSNQPQHF. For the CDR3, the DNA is TGTGCCACCAGGACGGATAGCAATCAGCCCCAGCATTTT.

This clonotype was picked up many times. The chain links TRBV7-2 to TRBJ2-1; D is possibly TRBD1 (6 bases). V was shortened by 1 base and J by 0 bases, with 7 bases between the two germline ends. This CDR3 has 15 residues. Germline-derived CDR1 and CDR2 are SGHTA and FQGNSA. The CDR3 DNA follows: TGTGCCAGCAGCTTAGTACAGGGCTCCTACAATGAGCAGTTCTTC. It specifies CASSLVQGSYNEQFF.

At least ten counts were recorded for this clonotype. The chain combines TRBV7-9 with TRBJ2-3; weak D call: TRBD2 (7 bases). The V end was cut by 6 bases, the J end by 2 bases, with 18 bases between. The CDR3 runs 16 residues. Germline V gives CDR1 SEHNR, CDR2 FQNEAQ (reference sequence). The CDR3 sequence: CASRPPSGGHTDTQYF. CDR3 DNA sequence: TGTGCCAGCAGACCCCCGTCGGGGGGCCACACAGATACGCAGTATTTT.

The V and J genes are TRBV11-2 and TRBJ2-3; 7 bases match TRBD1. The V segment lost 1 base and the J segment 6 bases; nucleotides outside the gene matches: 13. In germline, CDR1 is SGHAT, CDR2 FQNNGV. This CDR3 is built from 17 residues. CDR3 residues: CASSLGLRQGRWDTQYF. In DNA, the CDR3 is TGTGCCAGCAGCTTAGGCCTAAGACAGGGACGTTGGGATACGCAGTATTTT. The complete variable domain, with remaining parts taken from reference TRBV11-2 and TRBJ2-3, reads EAGVAQSPRYKIIEKRQSVAFWCNPISGHATLYWYQQILGQGPKLLIQFQNNGVVDDSQLPKDRFSAERLKGVDSTLKIQPAKLEDSAVYLCASSLGLRQGRWDTQYFGPGTRLTVL.

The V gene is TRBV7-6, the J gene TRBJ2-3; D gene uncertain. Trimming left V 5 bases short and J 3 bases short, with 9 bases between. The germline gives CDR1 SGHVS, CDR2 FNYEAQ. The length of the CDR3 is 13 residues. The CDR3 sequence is CASSLKGTDTQYF. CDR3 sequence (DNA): TGTGCCAGCAGCCTAAAGGGAACAGATACGCAGTATTTT.

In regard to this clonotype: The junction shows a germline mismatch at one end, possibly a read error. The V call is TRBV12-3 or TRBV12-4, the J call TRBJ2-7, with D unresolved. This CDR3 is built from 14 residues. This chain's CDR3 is CASSLPSMAYEQYF. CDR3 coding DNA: TGTGCGAGCAGTTTACCTTCCATGGCCTACGAGCAGTACTTC.

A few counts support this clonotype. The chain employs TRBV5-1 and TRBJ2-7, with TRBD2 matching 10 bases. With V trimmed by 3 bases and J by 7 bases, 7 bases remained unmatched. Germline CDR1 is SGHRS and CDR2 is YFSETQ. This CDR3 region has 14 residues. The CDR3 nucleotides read TGCGCCAGCAGCTGGGCTAGCGGGGGATGGGAGCAGTACTTC. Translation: CASSWASGGWEQYF.

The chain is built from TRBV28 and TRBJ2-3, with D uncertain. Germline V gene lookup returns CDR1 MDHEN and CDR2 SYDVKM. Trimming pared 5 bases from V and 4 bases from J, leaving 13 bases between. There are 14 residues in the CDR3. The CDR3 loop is CASSPEYKADTQYF. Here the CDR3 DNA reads TGTGCCAGCAGTCCGGAGTACAAGGCAGATACGCAGTATTTT.

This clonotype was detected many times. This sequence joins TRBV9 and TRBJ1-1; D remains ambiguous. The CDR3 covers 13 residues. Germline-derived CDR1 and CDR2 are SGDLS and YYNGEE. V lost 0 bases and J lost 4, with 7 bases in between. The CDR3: CASSVGGSTEAFF. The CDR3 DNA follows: TGTGCCAGCAGCGTAGGGGGATCCACTGAAGCTTTCTTT.

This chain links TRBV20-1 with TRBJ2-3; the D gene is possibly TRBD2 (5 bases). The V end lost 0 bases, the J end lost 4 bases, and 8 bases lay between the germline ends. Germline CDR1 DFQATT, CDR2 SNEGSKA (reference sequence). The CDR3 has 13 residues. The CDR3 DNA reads TGCAGTGCTAGAGATAGAGGGCCAGATACGCAGTATTTT. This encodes CSARDRGPDTQYF.

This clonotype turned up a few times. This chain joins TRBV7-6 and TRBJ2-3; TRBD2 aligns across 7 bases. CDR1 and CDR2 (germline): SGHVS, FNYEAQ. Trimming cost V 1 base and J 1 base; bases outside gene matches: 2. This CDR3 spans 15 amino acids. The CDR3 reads CASSLVAGRTDTQYF. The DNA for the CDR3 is TGTGCCAGCAGCTTAGTAGCGGGCCGCACAGATACGCAGTATTTT.

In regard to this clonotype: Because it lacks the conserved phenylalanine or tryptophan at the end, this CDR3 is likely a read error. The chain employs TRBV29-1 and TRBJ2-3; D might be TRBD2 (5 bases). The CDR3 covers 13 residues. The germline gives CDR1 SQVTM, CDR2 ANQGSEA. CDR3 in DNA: TGCAGCGTGGAAGAGAGCGGTACAGATACGCAGTATGTT. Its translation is CSVEESGTDTQYV.

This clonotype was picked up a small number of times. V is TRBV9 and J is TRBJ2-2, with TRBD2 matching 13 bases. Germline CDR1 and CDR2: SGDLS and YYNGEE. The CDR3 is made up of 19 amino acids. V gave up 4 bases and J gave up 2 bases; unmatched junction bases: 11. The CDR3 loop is CASSPPRLAGGLNTGELFF. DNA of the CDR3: TGTGCCAGCAGCCCTCCGAGACTAGCGGGGGGACTTAACACCGGGGAGCTGTTTTTT.

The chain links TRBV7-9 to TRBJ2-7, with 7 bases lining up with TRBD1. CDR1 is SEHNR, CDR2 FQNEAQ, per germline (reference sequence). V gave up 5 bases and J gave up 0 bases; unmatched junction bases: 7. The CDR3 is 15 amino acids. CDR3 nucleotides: TGTGCCAGCAGCGGTGGACAGGTTTTCTCCTACGAGCAGTACTTC. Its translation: CASSGGQVFSYEQYF.

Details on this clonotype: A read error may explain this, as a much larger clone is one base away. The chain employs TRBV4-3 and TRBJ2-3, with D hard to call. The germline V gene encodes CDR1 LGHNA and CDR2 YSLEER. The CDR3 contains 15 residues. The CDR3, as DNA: TGCGCCAGCAGCCAAGATGTCGGTGCCACAGATATGCAGTATTTT. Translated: CASSQDVGATDMQYF.

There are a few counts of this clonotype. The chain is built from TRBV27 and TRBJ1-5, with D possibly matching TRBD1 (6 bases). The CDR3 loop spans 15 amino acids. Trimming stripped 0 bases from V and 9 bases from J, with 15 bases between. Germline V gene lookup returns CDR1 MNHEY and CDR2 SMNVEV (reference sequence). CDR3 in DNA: TGTGCCAGCAGTTTATCAGGGCCCAGGGGAGGGCCCCAGCATTTT. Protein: CASSLSGPRGGPQHF.

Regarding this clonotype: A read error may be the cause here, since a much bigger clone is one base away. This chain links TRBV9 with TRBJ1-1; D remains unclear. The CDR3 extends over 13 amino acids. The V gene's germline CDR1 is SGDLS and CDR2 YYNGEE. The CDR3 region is CACSVGSAAEAFF. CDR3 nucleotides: TGTGCCTGCAGCGTAGGATCGGCGGCTGAAGCTTTCTTT.